Presented here are 2 T cell receptor beta chains from one specimen sequenced in a study of OX40 agonist ivuxolimab in advanced cancers. The protocol was immunoSEQ multiplex PCR, while the TCRdb copy is restricted to in-frame clones and leaves out a portion. Of around 70,000 clones listed, approximately 88% are singletons. Sequencing was performed on CD4+ or CD8+ T cells sorted from blood, taken in a trial of the OX40 agonist ivuxolimab. Source of these receptors: an adult with an advanced solid tumor such as melanoma, head and neck, liver or kidney cancer.

V gene TRBV28 combines with J gene TRBJ2-4; D is possibly TRBD1 (6 bases). The V gene's germline CDR1 is MDHEN and CDR2 SYDVKM. The CDR3 is 14 residues long. The V end lost 3 bases, the J end lost 0 bases, and 6 bases lay between the germline ends. CDR3 loop: CASSFRGAKNIQYF. The CDR3 DNA reads TGTGCCAGCAGTTTCAGGGGAGCCAAAAACATTCAGTACTTC.

The chain links TRBV29-1 to TRBJ2-7; 12 bases map to TRBD1. Germline V CDR1 and CDR2: SQVTM, ANQGSEA. This CDR3 has 14 residues. V lost 3 bases to trimming and J lost 3 bases; unmatched junction nucleotides: 3. CDR3 region: CSVEGQGANYEQYF. In DNA, the CDR3 is TGCAGCGTTGAGGGACAGGGGGCAAACTACGAGCAGTACTTC.